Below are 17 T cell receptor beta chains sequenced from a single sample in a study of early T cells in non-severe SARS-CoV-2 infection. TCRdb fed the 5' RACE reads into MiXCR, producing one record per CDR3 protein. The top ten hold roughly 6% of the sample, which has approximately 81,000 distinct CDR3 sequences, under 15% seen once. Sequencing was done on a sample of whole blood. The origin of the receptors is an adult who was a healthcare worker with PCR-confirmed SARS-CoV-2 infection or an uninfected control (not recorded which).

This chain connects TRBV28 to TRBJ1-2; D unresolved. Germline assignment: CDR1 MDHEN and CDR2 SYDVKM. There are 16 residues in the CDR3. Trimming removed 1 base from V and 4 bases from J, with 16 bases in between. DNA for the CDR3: TGTGCCAGCAGTTTATTTCCCGGCCAGGCGGCCTATGGCTACACCTTC. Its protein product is CASSLFPGQAAYGYTF.

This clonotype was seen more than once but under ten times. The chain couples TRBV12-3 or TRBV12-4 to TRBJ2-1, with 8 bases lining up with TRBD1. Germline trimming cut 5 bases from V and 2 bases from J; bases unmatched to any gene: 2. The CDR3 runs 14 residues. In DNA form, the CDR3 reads TGTGCCAGCAGTAACAGGGGGACCTACAATGAGCAGTTCTTC. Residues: CASSNRGTYNEQFF.

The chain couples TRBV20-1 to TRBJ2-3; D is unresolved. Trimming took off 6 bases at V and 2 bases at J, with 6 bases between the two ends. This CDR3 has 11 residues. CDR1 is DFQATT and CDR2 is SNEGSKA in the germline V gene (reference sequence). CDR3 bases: TGCAGTGCCCCTTCCACAGATACGCAGTATTTT. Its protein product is CSAPSTDTQYF.

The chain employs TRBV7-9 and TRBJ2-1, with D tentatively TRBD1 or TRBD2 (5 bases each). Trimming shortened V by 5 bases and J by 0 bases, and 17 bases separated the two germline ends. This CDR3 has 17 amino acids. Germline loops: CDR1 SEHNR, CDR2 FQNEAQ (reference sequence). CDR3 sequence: CASSPKPGPASYNEQFF. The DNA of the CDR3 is TGTGCCAGCAGCCCGAAGCCGGGGCCCGCCTCCTACAATGAGCAGTTCTTC.

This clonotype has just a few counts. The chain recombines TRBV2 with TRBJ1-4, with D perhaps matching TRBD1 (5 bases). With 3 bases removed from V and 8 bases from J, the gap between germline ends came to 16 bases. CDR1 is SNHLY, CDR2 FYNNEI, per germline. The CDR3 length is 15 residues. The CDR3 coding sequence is TGTGCCAGCAGTGAGGGACGGGACGCAGAAGAAAAACTGTTTTTT. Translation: CASSEGRDAEEKLFF. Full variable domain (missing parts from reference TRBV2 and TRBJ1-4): EPEVTQTPSHQVTQMGQEVILRCVPISNHLYFYWYRQILGQKVEFLVSFYNNEISEKSEIFDDQFSVERPDGSNFTLKIRSTKLEDSAMYFCASSEGRDAEEKLFFGSGTQLSVL.

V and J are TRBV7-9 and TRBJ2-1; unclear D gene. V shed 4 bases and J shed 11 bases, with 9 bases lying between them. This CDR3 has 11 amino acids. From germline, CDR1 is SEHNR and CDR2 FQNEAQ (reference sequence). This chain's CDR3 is CASSSRIKQFF. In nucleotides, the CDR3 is TGTGCCAGCAGCTCGAGAATTAAGCAGTTCTTC.

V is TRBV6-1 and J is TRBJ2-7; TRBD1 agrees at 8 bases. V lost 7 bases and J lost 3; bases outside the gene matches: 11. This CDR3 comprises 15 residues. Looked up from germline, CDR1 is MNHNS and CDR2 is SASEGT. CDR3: CASTRTGTGVYEQYF. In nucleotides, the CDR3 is TGTGCCAGCACTCGAACCGGGACAGGAGTCTACGAGCAGTACTTC.

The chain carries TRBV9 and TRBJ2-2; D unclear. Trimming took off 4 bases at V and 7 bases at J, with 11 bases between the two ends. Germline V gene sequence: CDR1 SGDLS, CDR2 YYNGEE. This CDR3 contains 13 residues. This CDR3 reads CASSRSVGGELFF. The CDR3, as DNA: TGTGCCAGCAGCCGTAGTGTTGGCGGGGAGCTGTTTTTT.

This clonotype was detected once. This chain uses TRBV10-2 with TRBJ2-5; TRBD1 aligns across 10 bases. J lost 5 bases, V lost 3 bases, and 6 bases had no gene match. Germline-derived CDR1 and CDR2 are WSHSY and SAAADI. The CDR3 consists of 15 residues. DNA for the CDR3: TGCGCCAGCAGTGAATGGGACAGGGGCGGCGAGACCCAGTACTTC. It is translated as CASSEWDRGGETQYF.

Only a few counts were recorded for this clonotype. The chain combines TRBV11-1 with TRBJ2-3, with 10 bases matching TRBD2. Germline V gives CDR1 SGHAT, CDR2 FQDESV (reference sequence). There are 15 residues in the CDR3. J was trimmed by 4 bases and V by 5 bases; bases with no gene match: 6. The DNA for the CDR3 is TGTGCCAGCAGCAAAGCGGGGGGGCGACCAGATACGCAGTATTTT. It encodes CASSKAGGRPDTQYF.

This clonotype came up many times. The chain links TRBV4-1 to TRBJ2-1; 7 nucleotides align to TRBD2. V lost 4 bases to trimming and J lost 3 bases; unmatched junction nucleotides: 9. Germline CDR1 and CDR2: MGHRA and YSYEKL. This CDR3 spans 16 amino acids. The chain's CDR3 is CASSPLEIAGYNEQFF. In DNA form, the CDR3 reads TGCGCCAGCAGCCCTCTGGAGATAGCGGGCTACAATGAGCAGTTCTTC.

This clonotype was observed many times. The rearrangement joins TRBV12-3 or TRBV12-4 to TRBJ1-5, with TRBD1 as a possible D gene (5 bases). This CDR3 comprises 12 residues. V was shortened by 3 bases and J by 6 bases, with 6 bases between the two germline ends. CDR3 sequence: CASSFRGQPQHF. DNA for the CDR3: TGTGCCAGCAGTTTTAGGGGTCAGCCCCAGCATTTT.

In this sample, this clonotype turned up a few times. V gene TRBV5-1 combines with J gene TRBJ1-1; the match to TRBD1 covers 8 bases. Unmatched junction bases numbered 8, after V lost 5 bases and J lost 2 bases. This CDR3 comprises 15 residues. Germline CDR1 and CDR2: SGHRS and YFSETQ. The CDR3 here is CASREVGQGNTEAFF. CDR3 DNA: TGCGCCAGCAGAGAGGTTGGACAGGGCAACACTGAAGCTTTCTTT. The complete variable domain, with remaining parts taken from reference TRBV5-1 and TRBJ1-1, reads KAGVTQTPRYLIKTRGQQVTLSCSPISGHRSVSWYQQTPGQGLQFLFEYFSETQRNKGNFPGRFSGRQFSNSRSEMNVSTLELGDSALYLCASREVGQGNTEAFFGQGTRLTVV.

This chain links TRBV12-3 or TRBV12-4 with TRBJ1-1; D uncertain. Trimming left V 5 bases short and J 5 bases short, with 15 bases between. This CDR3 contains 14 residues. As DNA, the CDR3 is TGTGCCAGCAGTCGACGGAGGAACCGGACTGAAGCTTTCTTT. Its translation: CASSRRRNRTEAFF.

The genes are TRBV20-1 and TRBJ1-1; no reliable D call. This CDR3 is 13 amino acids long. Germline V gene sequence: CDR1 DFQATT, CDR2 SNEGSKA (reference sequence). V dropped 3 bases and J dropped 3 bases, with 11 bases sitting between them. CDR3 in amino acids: CSARRAGDTEAFF. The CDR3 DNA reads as TGCAGTGCTAGGAGGGCTGGGGACACTGAAGCTTTCTTT.

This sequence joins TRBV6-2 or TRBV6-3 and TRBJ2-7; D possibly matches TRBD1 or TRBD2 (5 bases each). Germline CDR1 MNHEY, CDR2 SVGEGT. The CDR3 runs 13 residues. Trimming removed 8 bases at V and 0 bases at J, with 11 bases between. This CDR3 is CASVLGDSYEQYF. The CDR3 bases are TGTGCCAGCGTCCTGGGGGACTCCTACGAGCAGTACTTC.

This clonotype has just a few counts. CDR3 nucleotide sequence: TGTGCCAGCACCAAGGGGGACAGCGGGAGGGCCCTCTTAAGTAGCCAAGAGACCCAGTACTTC. This encodes CASTKGDSGRALLSSQETQYF. This chain connects TRBV9 to TRBJ2-5; 10 bases align to TRBD2. V was pared by 6 bases and J by 1 base, with 24 bases of the junction left unmatched. The germline CDR1 and CDR2 sequences are SGDLS and YYNGEE. The CDR3 spans 21 residues. Supplemented by reference TRBV9 and TRBJ2-5, the full variable domain reads DSGVTQTPKHLITATGQRVTLRCSPRSGDLSVYWYQQSLDQGLQFLIQYYNGEERAKGNILERFSAQQFPDLHSELNLSSLELGDSALYFCASTKGDSGRALLSSQETQYFGPGTRLLVL.